Listed below are T cell receptor beta chains from one sample, sequenced in a study of neoadjuvant nivolumab and ipilimumab in lung cancer. Clones were sequenced by immunoSEQ multiplex PCR, and TCRdb holds only the in-frame ones, with some missing. The table has over 25,000 clones, 76% seen once. The specimen comprised tumor tissue, sampled after neoadjuvant nivolumab, alone or with ipilimumab, at or shortly before surgery. These receptor sequences come from an adult with non-small cell lung cancer. The CDR3 runs from the conserved cysteine through the conserved F or W. The D gene is left open where the match is weak. Where a row states a size, it is once, few, many or the class of an expanded clone; other rows omit it.

abundance: .
d_gene: .
v_gene: TRBV10-2
j_gene: TRBJ1-2
CDR3nt: TGCGCCAGCAGTTCGGGACCGCTTAACTATGGCTACACCTTC
CDR3aa: CASSSGPLNYGYTF

abundance: .
d_gene: TRBD2
v_gene: TRBV5-1
j_gene: TRBJ2-1
CDR3nt: TGCGCCACCGCGCGGGGGGGCGGGGACAATGAGCAGTTCTTC
CDR3aa: CATARGGGDNEQFF

abundance: .
d_gene: TRBD1
v_gene: TRBV6-5
j_gene: TRBJ1-1
CDR3nt: TGTGCCAGCAGTTACTCGGGACAGGTTAACACTGAAGCTTTCTTT
CDR3aa: CASSYSGQVNTEAFF

abundance: .
d_gene: .
v_gene: TRBV11-2
j_gene: TRBJ2-3
CDR3nt: TGTGCCAGCAGCTTTTACAGTAGCACAGATACGCAGTATTTT
CDR3aa: CASSFYSSTDTQYF

abundance: .
d_gene: .
v_gene: TRBV19
j_gene: TRBJ1-4
CDR3nt: TGTGCCAGTAGTATATTTGACGGGGCTAATGAAAAACTGTTTTTT
CDR3aa: CASSIFDGANEKLFF

abundance: .
d_gene: TRBD2
v_gene: TRBV7-8
j_gene: TRBJ2-5
CDR3nt: TGTGCCAGCAGCTCCCGGACTAGCCCAGAGACCCAGTACTTC
CDR3aa: CASSSRTSPETQYF

abundance: .
d_gene: TRBD2
v_gene: TRBV7-8
j_gene: TRBJ2-5
CDR3nt: TGTGCCAGCAGCTTAACATACGTGGCTAGCGGGGAGGAGACCCAGTACTTC
CDR3aa: CASSLTYVASGEETQYF

abundance: .
d_gene: .
v_gene: TRBV18
j_gene: TRBJ1-1
CDR3nt: TGTGCCAGCTCACCACCGAACACGAACACTGAAGCTTTCTTT
CDR3aa: CASSPPNTNTEAFF

abundance: .
d_gene: TRBD2
v_gene: TRBV4-2
j_gene: TRBJ2-5
CDR3nt: TGTGCCAGCAGCCAAGAACCCGGGGGGGCCAGTGAGACCCAGTACTTC
CDR3aa: CASSQEPGGASETQYF

abundance: .
d_gene: .
v_gene: TRBV30
j_gene: TRBJ1-5
CDR3nt: TGTGCCTGGAGTCTACAGGGCAGTCAGCCCCAGCATTTT
CDR3aa: CAWSLQGSQPQHF

abundance: .
d_gene: .
v_gene: TRBV11-3
j_gene: TRBJ1-5
CDR3nt: TGTGCCAGCAGCCCTCGGGACACCGATAGCAATCAGCCCCAGCATTTT
CDR3aa: CASSPRDTDSNQPQHF

abundance: .
d_gene: .
v_gene: TRBV30
j_gene: TRBJ2-5
CDR3nt: TGTGCCTGGGACGACGGGGTGGGTGAGACCCAGTACTTC
CDR3aa: CAWDDGVGETQYF

abundance: .
d_gene: .
v_gene: TRBV5-1
j_gene: TRBJ2-3
CDR3nt: TGCGCCAGCAGCGGCACCGGCACAGATACGCAGTATTTT
CDR3aa: CASSGTGTDTQYF

abundance: few
d_gene: .
v_gene: TRBV11-1
j_gene: TRBJ2-5
CDR3nt: TGTGCCAGCAGCTTCGGCAGCCTAGCGAAACAAGAGACCCAGTACTTC
CDR3aa: CASSFGSLAKQETQYF

abundance: once
d_gene: TRBD2
v_gene: TRBV9
j_gene: TRBJ2-3
CDR3nt: TGTGCCAGCAGCACCTCCCGCCCGGGGGGGGCAGGAGATACGCAGTATTTT
CDR3aa: CASSTSRPGGAGDTQYF

abundance: .
d_gene: TRBD1
v_gene: TRBV6-1
j_gene: TRBJ1-2
CDR3nt: TGTGCCAGCAGTGAGGAGGGGGCGGGCGGCTACACCTTC
CDR3aa: CASSEEGAGGYTF

abundance: .
d_gene: .
v_gene: TRBV20-1
j_gene: TRBJ2-2
CDR3nt: TGCAGTGCTAGGGGTCCCGGGGAGCTGTTTTTT
CDR3aa: CSARGPGELFF

abundance: few
d_gene: .
v_gene: TRBV28
j_gene: TRBJ2-2
CDR3nt: TGTGCCAGCAGAGTGGCTCCCGGGGAGCTGTTTTTT
CDR3aa: CASRVAPGELFF

abundance: once
d_gene: TRBD1
v_gene: TRBV7-9
j_gene: TRBJ1-4
CDR3nt: TGTGCCAGCAGCTCCGACAGGGCCAATGAAAAACTGTTTTTT
CDR3aa: CASSSDRANEKLFF

abundance: .
d_gene: TRBD1
v_gene: TRBV7-9
j_gene: TRBJ1-3
CDR3nt: TGTGCCAGCAGCAAAGGACCCACAGGGGGCGCTGGAAACACCATATATTTT
CDR3aa: CASSKGPTGGAGNTIYF

abundance: .
d_gene: .
v_gene: TRBV14
j_gene: TRBJ1-2
CDR3nt: TGTGCCAGCAGCCCGCTAGGGGGGCTTGGCTATGGCTACACCTTC
CDR3aa: CASSPLGGLGYGYTF

abundance: .
d_gene: .
v_gene: TRBV10-2
j_gene: TRBJ2-7
CDR3nt: TGCGCCTCGGCCCAGGGGCAGACCTACGAGCAGTACTTC
CDR3aa: CASAQGQTYEQYF

abundance: medium-sized
d_gene: TRBD2
v_gene: TRBV18
j_gene: TRBJ2-1
CDR3nt: TGTGCCAGCTCACCAGTGGTAGGCCGGGGGGTCCAAAATGAGCAGTTCTTC
CDR3aa: CASSPVVGRGVQNEQFF

abundance: .
d_gene: .
v_gene: TRBV7-9
j_gene: TRBJ2-3
CDR3nt: TGTGCCTGGGACTTAAGCACAGATACGCAGTATTTT
CDR3aa: CAWDLSTDTQYF

abundance: few
d_gene: .
v_gene: TRBV15
j_gene: TRBJ1-6
CDR3nt: TGTGCCACCAGCAGAGCGAACAGTAATTCACCCCTCCACTTT
CDR3aa: CATSRANSNSPLHF

abundance: .
d_gene: TRBD2
v_gene: TRBV19
j_gene: TRBJ2-7
CDR3nt: TGTGCCAGTAAGACTAGCGGGGTTGGCGAGCAGTACTTC
CDR3aa: CASKTSGVGEQYF

abundance: .
d_gene: TRBD1
v_gene: TRBV6-5
j_gene: TRBJ1-6
CDR3nt: TGTGCCAGCAGGTCCGGGACAGATAATTCACCCCTCCACTTT
CDR3aa: CASRSGTDNSPLHF

abundance: few
d_gene: TRBD2
v_gene: TRBV10-1
j_gene: TRBJ2-7
CDR3nt: TGCGCCAGCAGTGACGGACTAGCGGGGGGCTACGAGCAGTACTTC
CDR3aa: CASSDGLAGGYEQYF

abundance: .
d_gene: .
v_gene: TRBV19
j_gene: TRBJ2-7
CDR3nt: TGTGCCAGTAAGGTTGCGGGCGGCGAGCAGTACTTC
CDR3aa: CASKVAGGEQYF

abundance: .
d_gene: TRBD1
v_gene: TRBV5-1
j_gene: TRBJ1-1
CDR3nt: TGCGCCAGCAGGACAGGGCAAGGGGGCACTGAAGCTTTCTTT
CDR3aa: CASRTGQGGTEAFF

abundance: .
d_gene: .
v_gene: TRBV4-2
j_gene: TRBJ1-2
CDR3nt: TGTGCCAGCAGCCAAACCTCGGACAGAGTTGGTGTGGGCTACACCTTC
CDR3aa: CASSQTSDRVGVGYTF

abundance: .
d_gene: .
v_gene: TRBV7-8
j_gene: TRBJ1-1
CDR3nt: TGTGCCAGCAGCTTAGCTAGACTGATGAACACTGAAGCTTTCTTT
CDR3aa: CASSLARLMNTEAFF

abundance: .
d_gene: .
v_gene: TRBV5-6
j_gene: TRBJ2-7
CDR3nt: TGTGCCAGCAGCTTGGCCTTGAAGAACAGGCCCTACGAGCAGTACTTC
CDR3aa: CASSLALKNRPYEQYF

abundance: once
d_gene: .
v_gene: TRBV2
j_gene: TRBJ1-2
CDR3nt: TGTGCCAGCAGTGAAGCCCGGAACCGACCGAGGGGCTACACCTTC
CDR3aa: CASSEARNRPRGYTF

abundance: .
d_gene: .
v_gene: TRBV7-8
j_gene: TRBJ2-4
CDR3nt: TGTGCCAGCAGCTTAGGGGGCGCGACGGACATTCAGTACTTC
CDR3aa: CASSLGGATDIQYF

abundance: .
d_gene: .
v_gene: TRBV7-6
j_gene: TRBJ1-1
CDR3nt: TGTGCCAGCAGCTCCCCGCGGTCGACGAACACTGAAGCTTTCTTT
CDR3aa: CASSSPRSTNTEAFF

abundance: .
d_gene: TRBD1
v_gene: TRBV18
j_gene: TRBJ1-6
CDR3nt: TGTGCCAGCTCACTCGGGACAGGGTCTTCACCCCTCCACTTT
CDR3aa: CASSLGTGSSPLHF

abundance: few
d_gene: .
v_gene: TRBV11-1
j_gene: TRBJ1-2
CDR3nt: TGTGCCAGCAGCCGGGGGGCGGGACCGCTCCGGTATGGCTACACCTTC
CDR3aa: CASSRGAGPLRYGYTF

abundance: .
d_gene: TRBD1
v_gene: TRBV5-4
j_gene: TRBJ2-3
CDR3nt: TGTGCCAGCAGCTTGAGGGCGACAGGGGTGAGCACAGATACGCAGTATTTT
CDR3aa: CASSLRATGVSTDTQYF

abundance: .
d_gene: TRBD1
v_gene: TRBV5-1
j_gene: TRBJ2-1
CDR3nt: TGCGCCAGCAGCCCGGGGACAGTACTCTACAATGAGCAGTTCTTC
CDR3aa: CASSPGTVLYNEQFF

abundance: .
d_gene: .
v_gene: TRBV7-3
j_gene: TRBJ1-2
CDR3nt: TGTGCCAGCAGCCAAAGCCCAGGGAATGGCTACACCTTC
CDR3aa: CASSQSPGNGYTF

abundance: .
d_gene: .
v_gene: TRBV5-1
j_gene: TRBJ2-2
CDR3nt: TGCGCCAGCGGTGGAGGGACACACACCGGGGAGCTGTTTTTT
CDR3aa: CASGGGTHTGELFF

abundance: .
d_gene: TRBD2
v_gene: TRBV6-5
j_gene: TRBJ2-1
CDR3nt: TGTGCCAGCAGTTACTCGACTAGCGGGGGCTATGAGCAGTTCTTC
CDR3aa: CASSYSTSGGYEQFF

abundance: few
d_gene: .
v_gene: TRBV7-6
j_gene: TRBJ2-7
CDR3nt: TGTGCCAGCAGCTTAACTAGGGCCTACGAGCAGTACTTC
CDR3aa: CASSLTRAYEQYF

abundance: .
d_gene: .
v_gene: TRBV5-6
j_gene: TRBJ1-6
CDR3nt: TGTGCCAGCAGCTATACGGGGACTCTGGATTCACCCCTCCACTTT
CDR3aa: CASSYTGTLDSPLHF

abundance: .
d_gene: .
v_gene: TRBV19
j_gene: TRBJ1-5
CDR3nt: TGTGCCAGTACCATCCCCGGGGGGCGAGGGCAGCCCCAGCATTTT
CDR3aa: CASTIPGGRGQPQHF

abundance: once
d_gene: .
v_gene: TRBV6-6
j_gene: TRBJ1-1
CDR3nt: TGTGCCAGCCGCAGGGATACGGGCACTGAAGCTTTCTTT
CDR3aa: CASRRDTGTEAFF

abundance: .
d_gene: TRBD2
v_gene: TRBV9
j_gene: TRBJ2-3
CDR3nt: TGTGCCAGCAGCGTAGGCGGGGGGGCGGTTGGAGATACGCAGTATTTT
CDR3aa: CASSVGGGAVGDTQYF

abundance: .
d_gene: .
v_gene: TRBV28
j_gene: TRBJ1-1
CDR3nt: TGTGCCAGCAGTTTAAGGAGCTACACTGAAGCTTTCTTT
CDR3aa: CASSLRSYTEAFF

abundance: .
d_gene: .
v_gene: TRBV6-5
j_gene: TRBJ1-2
CDR3nt: TGTGCCAGCAGAACGGCCGCCTATGGCTACACCTTC
CDR3aa: CASRTAAYGYTF

abundance: .
d_gene: .
v_gene: TRBV7-9
j_gene: TRBJ1-2
CDR3nt: TGTGCCAGCAGCTTAGCCCGGGACACTTACTATGGCTACACCTTC
CDR3aa: CASSLARDTYYGYTF

abundance: .
d_gene: .
v_gene: TRBV29-1
j_gene: TRBJ2-1
CDR3nt: TGCAGCGGTTGCTGGACAGCCTACAATGAGCAGTTCTTC
CDR3aa: CSGCWTAYNEQFF

abundance: .
d_gene: .
v_gene: TRBV6-1
j_gene: TRBJ1-1
CDR3nt: TGTGCCAGCAGTGACCCCGGGACACCGAACACTGAAGCTTTCTTT
CDR3aa: CASSDPGTPNTEAFF